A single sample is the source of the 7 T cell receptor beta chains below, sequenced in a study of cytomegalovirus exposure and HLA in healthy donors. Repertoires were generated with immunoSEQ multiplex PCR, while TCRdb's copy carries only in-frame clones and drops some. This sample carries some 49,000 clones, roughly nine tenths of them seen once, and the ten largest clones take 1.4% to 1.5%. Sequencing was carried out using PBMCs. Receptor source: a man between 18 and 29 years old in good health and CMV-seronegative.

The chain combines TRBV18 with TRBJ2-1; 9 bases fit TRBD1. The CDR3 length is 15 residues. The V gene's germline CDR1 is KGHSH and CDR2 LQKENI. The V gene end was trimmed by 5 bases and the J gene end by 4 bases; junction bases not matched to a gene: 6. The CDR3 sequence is CASSKDRGGYNEQFF. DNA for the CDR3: TGTGCCAGCTCAAAGGACAGGGGAGGGTACAATGAGCAGTTCTTC. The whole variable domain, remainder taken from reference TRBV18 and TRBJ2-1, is NAGVMQNPRHLVRRRGQEARLRCSPMKGHSHVYWYRQLPEEGLKFMVYLQKENIIDESGMPKERFSAEFPKEGPSILRIQQVVRGDSAAYFCASSKDRGGYNEQFFGPGTRLTVL.

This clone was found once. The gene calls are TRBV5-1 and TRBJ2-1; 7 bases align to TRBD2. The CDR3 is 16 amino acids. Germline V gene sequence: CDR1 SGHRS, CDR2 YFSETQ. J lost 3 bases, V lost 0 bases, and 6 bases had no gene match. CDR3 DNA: TGCGCCAGCAGCTTGGGAGGACTAGTTAGCTACAATGAGCAGTTCTTC. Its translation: CASSLGGLVSYNEQFF.

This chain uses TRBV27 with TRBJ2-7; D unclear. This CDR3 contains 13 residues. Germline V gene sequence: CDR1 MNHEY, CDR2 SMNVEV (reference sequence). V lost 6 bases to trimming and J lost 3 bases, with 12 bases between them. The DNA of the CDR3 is TGTGCCAGCAGCGAGGCAGCAAACTACGAGCAGTACTTC. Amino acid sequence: CASSEAANYEQYF.

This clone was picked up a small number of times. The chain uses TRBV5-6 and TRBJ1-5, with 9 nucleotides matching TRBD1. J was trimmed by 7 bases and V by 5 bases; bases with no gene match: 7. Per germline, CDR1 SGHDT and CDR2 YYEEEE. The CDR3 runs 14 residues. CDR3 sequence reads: CASRTGTGIQPQHF. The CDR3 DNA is TGTGCCAGCAGAACTGGGACAGGGATACAGCCCCAGCATTTT.

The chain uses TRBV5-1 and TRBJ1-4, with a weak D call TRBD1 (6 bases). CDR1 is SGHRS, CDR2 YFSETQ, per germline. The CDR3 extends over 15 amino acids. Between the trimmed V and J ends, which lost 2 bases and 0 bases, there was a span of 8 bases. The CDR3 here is CASSFQGTTNEKLFF. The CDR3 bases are TGCGCCAGCAGCTTCCAGGGGACAACTAATGAAAAACTGTTTTTT.

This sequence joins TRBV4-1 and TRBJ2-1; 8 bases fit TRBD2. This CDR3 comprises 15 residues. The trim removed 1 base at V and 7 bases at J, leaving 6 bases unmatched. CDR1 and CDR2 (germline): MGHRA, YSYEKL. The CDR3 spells CASSQVDPGGNEQFF. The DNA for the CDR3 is TGCGCCAGCAGCCAAGTGGACCCGGGAGGGAATGAGCAGTTCTTC.

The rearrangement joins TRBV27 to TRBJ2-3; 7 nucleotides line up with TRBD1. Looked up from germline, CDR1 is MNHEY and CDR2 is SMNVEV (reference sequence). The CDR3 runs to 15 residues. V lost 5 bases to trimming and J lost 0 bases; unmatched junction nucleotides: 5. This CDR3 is CASSEGQTSTDTQYF. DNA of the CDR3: TGTGCCAGCAGTGAGGGACAGACTAGCACAGATACGCAGTATTTT.